This T cell receptor (beta chain) comes out of a study of blood T cell repertoires in COVID-19. The sample holds one count of this clone. Original processing notes: Reference gene primer amplification gave estimated nucleated cell counts. Here immunoSEQ multiplex PCR was the method, and the copy in TCRdb shows in-frame clones only, minus some. V and J calls and clone size follow that table, whereas D and trimming were derived from the DNA. The table lists about 87,000 clones, around nine tenths of them singletons. The CDR3 is made up of 14 amino acids. Germline CDR1 reads MNHEY; CDR2 reads SVGAGI. V was pared by 6 bases and J by 3 bases, with 14 bases between.

Sequencing was performed on peripheral blood. The chain links TRBV6-5 to TRBJ1-1; D perhaps matches TRBD1 (6 bases). The clonotype was recovered from a man aged 35-49 years with acute or convalescent COVID-19. The CDR3 sequence is CASRAGVADTEAFF. In DNA form, the CDR3 reads TGTGCCAGCAGGGCAGGGGTTGCCGACACTGAAGCTTTCTTT.